This TCR beta chain stems from a study of preoperative IRX-2 immunotherapy in early breast cancer. Assay used: immunoSEQ multiplex PCR; TCRdb lists only in-frame clones, some missing. The sample records 20,000 to 30,000 clones, roughly 80% being singletons. The CDR3 extends over 13 amino acids. The ends were cut back, 2 bases at V and 3 bases at J, with 11 bases in the middle. Germline assignment: CDR1 GTSNPN and CDR2 SVGIG (reference sequence). Treatment of the sample: preoperative locoregional IRX-2 cytokine immunotherapy. This phase Ib study tested locoregional IRX-2 cytokine immunotherapy given before surgery. This clone has a handful of counts.

The chain combines TRBV30 with TRBJ2-7; D remains ambiguous. This TCR was recovered from a human donor with breast cancer. Source: lymph node tissue, taken before IRX-2 immunotherapy. Here the CDR3 DNA reads TGTGCCTGGAGTCTGGGCGGCTACTACGAGCAGTACTTC. Translating gives CAWSLGGYYEQYF.